The next 12 T cell receptor beta chains were all read from a single sample in a study of type 1 regulatory T cells. MiXCR, applied by TCRdb to the reads, yields one record per CDR3 protein. The data show 55,000 to 65,000 distinct CDR3 sequences, approximately 60% seen once. Their antigen targets remain unknown. Sequenced input: cultured non-Tr1 T cells, either the whole culture or a sorted T cell fraction (not recorded which). The source of these receptors is a human donor in good health.

This chain joins TRBV7-9 and TRBJ2-3; TRBD2 is a possible D gene (5 bases). The germline V and J ends were trimmed by 5 bases and 6 bases, with 12 bases remaining between them. The length of the CDR3 is 13 residues. Per the germline V gene, CDR1 is SEHNR and CDR2 is FQNEAQ (reference sequence). The CDR3: CASSPISGDTQYF. CDR3 nucleotide sequence: TGTGCCAGCAGCCCTATCTCGGGGGATACGCAGTATTTT.

The chain recombines TRBV7-2 with TRBJ2-7; TRBD2 aligns across 8 bases. The V segment lost 1 base and the J segment 7 bases; nucleotides outside the gene matches: 12. The CDR3 length is 16 residues. Germline V gives CDR1 SGHTA, CDR2 FQGNSA. The CDR3 here is CASSLGKAGVRGEQYF. DNA for the CDR3: TGTGCCAGCAGCTTAGGAAAAGCGGGGGTCCGGGGGGAGCAGTACTTC.

This chain uses TRBV20-1 with TRBJ2-7; the match to TRBD2 covers 9 bases. There are 15 residues in the CDR3. Trimming cost V 6 bases and J 0 bases; bases outside gene matches: 9. Germline assignment: CDR1 DFQATT and CDR2 SNEGSKA (reference sequence). CDR3 amino acids: CSAEMGGRGSYEQYF. CDR3 bases: TGCAGTGCCGAGATGGGCGGGAGGGGCTCCTACGAGCAGTACTTC.

The rearrangement links TRBV7-2 to TRBJ2-5; possible D gene TRBD2, 6 bases. The CDR3 loop spans 12 amino acids. CDR1 is SGHTA, CDR2 FQGNSA, per germline. The V end was cut by 5 bases, the J end by 5 bases, with 9 bases between. CDR3 coding DNA: TGTGCCAGCAGCCACCGGGGGGAGACCCAGTACTTC. This sequence encodes CASSHRGETQYF.

This chain connects TRBV28 to TRBJ2-3; 7 bases map to TRBD2. CDR3 length: 11 residues. The V gene end was trimmed by 6 bases and the J gene end by 13 bases; junction bases not matched to a gene: 7. Per the germline V gene, CDR1 is MDHEN and CDR2 is SYDVKM. CDR3 in amino acids: CASSTRGEEYF. CDR3 DNA sequence: TGTGCCAGCAGCACTCGGGGGGAAGAGTATTTT. Looking up the rest from reference TRBV28 and TRBJ2-3 gives the full variable domain: DVKVTQSSRYLVKRTGEKVFLECVQDMDHENMFWYRQDPGLGLRLIYFSYDVKMKEKGDIPEGYSVSREKKERFSLILESASTNQTSMYLCASSTRGEEYFGPGTRLTVL.

V gene TRBV5-1 combines with J gene TRBJ2-7; 15 nucleotides align to TRBD2. CDR1 and CDR2 (germline): SGHRS, YFSETQ. The CDR3 covers 17 residues. The J segment lost 6 bases and the V segment lost 4 bases, leaving 11 bases of the junction unmatched. CDR3 sequence reads: CASSPGTSGRSTSEQYF. The DNA of the CDR3 is TGCGCCAGCAGCCCCGGGACTAGCGGGAGGTCAACTTCCGAGCAGTACTTC.

V is TRBV7-2 and J is TRBJ2-3; D uncertain. This CDR3 spans 13 amino acids. Deletions cut 3 bases from V and 4 bases from J, with 8 bases between. CDR1 is SGHTA, CDR2 FQGNSA, per germline. The CDR3 sequence is CASSFFGADTQYF. The CDR3 DNA follows: TGTGCCAGCAGCTTCTTTGGAGCAGATACGCAGTATTTT.

This clonotype was seen more than once but under ten times. J is TRBJ2-3 and V is TRBV7-2; tentatively, D is TRBD2 (6 bases). Germline V lookup: CDR1 SGHTA, CDR2 FQGNSA. This CDR3 contains 14 residues. Trimming pared 2 bases from V and 1 base from J, leaving 7 bases between. This CDR3 reads CASSLSGRTDTQYF. The CDR3 nucleotides read TGTGCCAGCAGCTTAAGCGGGCGCACAGATACGCAGTATTTT.

By share, this clonotype counts as medium-sized. The rearrangement uses TRBV7-9 and TRBJ1-3; 12 bases fit TRBD1. Germline V CDR1 and CDR2: SEHNR, FQNEAQ (reference sequence). This CDR3 has 18 residues. Trimming took 3 bases from V and 1 from J; bases not matched to a gene: 7. This chain's CDR3 is CASSFGTGGRYSGNTIYF. DNA of the CDR3: TGTGCCAGCAGCTTCGGGACAGGGGGCCGATATTCTGGAAACACCATATATTTT.

The table lists this clonotype with a count of one. This rearrangement joins TRBV20-1 to TRBJ2-7; D perhaps matches TRBD2 (6 bases). The CDR3 contains 14 residues. Germline assignment: CDR1 DFQATT and CDR2 SNEGSKA (reference sequence). V shed 2 bases and J shed 2 bases, with 13 bases lying between them. CDR3 region: CSARYRLVTYEQYF. In nucleotides, the CDR3 is TGCAGTGCTAGATACCGACTAGTAACCTACGAGCAGTACTTC.

V usage is TRBV7-9 and J usage is TRBJ2-7; D is uncertain. Germline V CDR1 and CDR2: SEHNR, FQNEAQ (reference sequence). The CDR3 is 14 amino acids. V lost 1 base to trimming and J lost 4 bases, with 11 bases between them. The CDR3 here is CASSLVPGKYEQYF. In nucleotides, the CDR3 is TGTGCCAGCAGCTTAGTCCCGGGCAAGTACGAGCAGTACTTC.

The V gene is TRBV5-1, the J gene TRBJ1-5, with 8 bases identical to TRBD1. V was pared by 5 bases and J by 2 bases, with 9 bases of the junction left unmatched. This CDR3 is built from 16 residues. Looked up from germline, CDR1 is SGHRS and CDR2 is YFSETQ. The CDR3 protein is CASSLTGEGGNQPQHF. CDR3 DNA sequence: TGCGCCAGCAGTTTGACAGGGGAAGGAGGCAATCAGCCCCAGCATTTT.